This TCR beta chain was recovered during a study of spatial heterogeneity in lung cancer. In the study overall: In cases with available follow-up PBMC samples, these were sequenced at a median of around 2 years after resection. Compared with alpha-chain sequences, beta-chain sequences were consistently detected in greater numbers.

Per germline, CDR1 DFQATT and CDR2 SNEGSKA (reference sequence). The CDR3 has 13 amino acids. V lost 4 bases and J lost 4, with 13 bases in between. Specified time point: blood at routine non-recurrence follow-up after resection. No cells were sorted before sequencing. The whole RNA sequenced was extracted from tumor, nontumor lung or frozen PBMC. This clonotype was counted a few times. TCR cDNA molecules each had a unique molecular identifier. TCRdb passed the 5' RACE reads through MiXCR, listing each CDR3 protein once. The data contain some 120,000 distinct CDR3 sequences, less than 15% of them singletons.

The specimen was PBMCs, collected at follow-up. The source of this sequence is a male donor with early-stage non-small cell lung cancer. J is TRBJ1-2 and V is TRBV20-1; weak D call: TRBD1 (5 bases). The CDR3 loop is CSAMGPGGYGYTF. Written as DNA, the CDR3 is TGCAGTGCTATGGGGCCCGGAGGCTATGGCTACACCTTC.